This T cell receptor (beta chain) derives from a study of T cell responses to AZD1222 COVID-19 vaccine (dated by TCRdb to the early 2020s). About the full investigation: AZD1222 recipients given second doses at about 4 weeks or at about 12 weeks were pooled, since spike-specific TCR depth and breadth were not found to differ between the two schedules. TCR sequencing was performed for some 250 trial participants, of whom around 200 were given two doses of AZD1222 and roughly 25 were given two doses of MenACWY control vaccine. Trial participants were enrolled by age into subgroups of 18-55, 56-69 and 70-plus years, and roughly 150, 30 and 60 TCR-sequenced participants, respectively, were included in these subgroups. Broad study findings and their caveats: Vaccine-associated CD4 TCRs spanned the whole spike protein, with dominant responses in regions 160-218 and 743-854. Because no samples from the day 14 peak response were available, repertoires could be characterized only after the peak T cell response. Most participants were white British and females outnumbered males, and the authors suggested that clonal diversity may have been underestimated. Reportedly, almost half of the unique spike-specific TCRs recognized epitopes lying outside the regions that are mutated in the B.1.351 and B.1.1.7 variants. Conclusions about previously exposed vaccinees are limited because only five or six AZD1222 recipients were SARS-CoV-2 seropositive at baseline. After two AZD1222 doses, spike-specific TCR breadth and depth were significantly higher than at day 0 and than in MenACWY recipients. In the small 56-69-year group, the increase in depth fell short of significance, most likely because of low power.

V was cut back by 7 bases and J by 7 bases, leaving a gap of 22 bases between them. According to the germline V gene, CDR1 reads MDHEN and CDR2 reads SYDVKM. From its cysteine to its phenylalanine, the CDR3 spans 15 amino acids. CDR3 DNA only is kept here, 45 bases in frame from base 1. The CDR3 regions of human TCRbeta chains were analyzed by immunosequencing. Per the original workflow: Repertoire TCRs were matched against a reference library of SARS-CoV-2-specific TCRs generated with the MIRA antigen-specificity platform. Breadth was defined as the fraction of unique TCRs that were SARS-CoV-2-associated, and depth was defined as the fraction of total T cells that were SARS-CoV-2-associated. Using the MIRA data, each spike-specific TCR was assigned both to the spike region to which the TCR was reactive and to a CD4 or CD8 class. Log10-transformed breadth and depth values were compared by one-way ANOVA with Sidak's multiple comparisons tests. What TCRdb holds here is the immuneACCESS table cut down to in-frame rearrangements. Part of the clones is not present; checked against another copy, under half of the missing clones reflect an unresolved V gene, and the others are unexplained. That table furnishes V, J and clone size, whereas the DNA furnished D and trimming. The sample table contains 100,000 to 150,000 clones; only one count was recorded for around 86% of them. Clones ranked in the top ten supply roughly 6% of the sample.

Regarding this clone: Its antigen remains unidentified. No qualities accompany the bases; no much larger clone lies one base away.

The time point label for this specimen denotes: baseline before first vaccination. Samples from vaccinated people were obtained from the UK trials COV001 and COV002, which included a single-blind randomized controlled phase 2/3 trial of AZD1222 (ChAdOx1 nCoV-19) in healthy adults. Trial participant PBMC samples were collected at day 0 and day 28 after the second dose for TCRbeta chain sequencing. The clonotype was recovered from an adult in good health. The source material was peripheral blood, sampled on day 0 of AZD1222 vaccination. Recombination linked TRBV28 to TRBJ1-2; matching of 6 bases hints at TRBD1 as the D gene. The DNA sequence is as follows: TGTGCCAGCACCACTTCCCAGACAGGCGGGCTTGGCTACACCTTC. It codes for CASTTSQTGGLGYTF.